This T cell receptor (beta chain) derives from a study of T cells after yellow fever vaccination. Each CDR3 protein is one row after TCRdb ran MiXCR on the 5' RACE reads. The sample contains a few hundred thousand distinct CDR3 sequences, 8.7% of which appear only once. CDR3 size: 16 residues. The germline gives CDR1 LGHDT, CDR2 YNNKEL (reference sequence). J gave up 2 bases and V 5 bases, and 9 bases lay outside the gene matches. V usage is TRBV3-1 and J usage is TRBJ2-1, with 7 bases lining up with TRBD2. The receptor was derived from a man aged 18 to 35 who received the YFV17D yellow fever vaccine. The starting material was CD4+ T cells sorted from PBMCs, obtained 5 days after the yellow fever booster vaccination. CDR3 DNA sequence: TGTGCCAGCAGCAGAGACCTAGCGGTACCCTACAATGAGCAGTTCTTC. Its translation: CASSRDLAVPYNEQFF.